This T cell receptor beta chain was documented in a study of early T cells in non-severe SARS-CoV-2 infection. Study-wide context: Investigators sequenced bulk RNA drawn from unsorted whole blood, and chains remained unpaired.

Trimming removed 6 bases at V and 2 bases at J, with 13 bases between. Germline CDR1 and CDR2: SGHAT and FQNNGV. There are 15 residues in the CDR3. TCRdb re-called the 5' RACE reads with MiXCR, one entry per CDR3 protein. The profile shows about 100,000 distinct CDR3 sequences, approximately 13% of them singletons. At least ten counts were recorded for this clonotype. The receptor was isolated from an adult who was a healthcare worker with PCR-confirmed SARS-CoV-2 infection or an uninfected control (not recorded which). The sample taken for sequencing was whole blood. The chain carries TRBV11-2 and TRBJ2-2, with a possible D match to TRBD2 (5 bases). CDR3 residues: CASRSPGVNTGELFF. In nucleotides, the CDR3 is TGTGCCAGCAGATCCCCCGGGGTCAACACCGGGGAGCTGTTTTTT.